These T cell receptor beta chains were read from a single sample in a study of siplizumab effects on memory and regulatory T cells. Generated by immunoSEQ multiplex PCR, the TCRdb table keeps only in-frame clones and is missing some. The table shows some 110,000 clones, with 85% to 95% occurring only once. Input material: CD4+ T cells sorted from blood. Source of these receptors: a human donor in good health. The CDR3 runs from the conserved cysteine through the conserved F or W. Each record gives: J gene, D gene, clone size, V gene, CDR3 DNA, CDR3 protein. The D gene is left open where the match is weak. For some rows the clone size is stated as once, few or many, or as a class when expanded; others skip it.

J gene: TRBJ1-5; D gene: TRBD1; clone size: .; V gene: TRBV6-4; CDR3 DNA: TGTGCCAGCAGTGAAGAAGGGGGCGTCCAGCCCCAGCATTTT; CDR3 protein: CASSEEGGVQPQHF
J gene: TRBJ2-2; D gene: .; clone size: .; V gene: TRBV11-2; CDR3 DNA: TGTGCCAGCAGCTTAGGTGGGCCCGGGGAGCTGTTTTTT; CDR3 protein: CASSLGGPGELFF
J gene: TRBJ2-5; D gene: .; clone size: once; V gene: TRBV9; CDR3 DNA: TGTGCCAGCAGCGCTGGACAAGCGGAGACCCAGTACTTC; CDR3 protein: CASSAGQAETQYF
J gene: TRBJ2-1; D gene: TRBD2; clone size: .; V gene: TRBV7-2; CDR3 DNA: TGTGCCAGCAGCTCATCTATAGCGGGAGGGTCCTACAATGAGCAGTTCTTC; CDR3 protein: CASSSSIAGGSYNEQFF
J gene: TRBJ2-3; D gene: .; clone size: .; V gene: TRBV5-1; CDR3 DNA: TGCGCCAGCAGCTTGGCCGTAGGACAGACCTACGCGCAGTATTTT; CDR3 protein: CASSLAVGQTYAQYF
J gene: TRBJ2-4; D gene: .; clone size: .; V gene: TRBV30; CDR3 DNA: TGTGCCTGGAGTGTAGGGAATTGGGACGAAAACATTCAGTACTTC; CDR3 protein: CAWSVGNWDENIQYF
J gene: TRBJ1-1; D gene: .; clone size: once; V gene: TRBV27; CDR3 DNA: TGTGCCAGCAGCTCAATAGGACAGCTATTTGAAGCTTTCTTT; CDR3 protein: CASSSIGQLFEAFF
J gene: TRBJ2-2; D gene: TRBD2; clone size: .; V gene: TRBV7-2; CDR3 DNA: TGTGCCAGCGGCACGGGGGGTGGGGACACCGGGGAGCTGTTTTTT; CDR3 protein: CASGTGGGDTGELFF
J gene: TRBJ1-5; D gene: .; clone size: .; V gene: TRBV2; CDR3 DNA: TGTGCCAGCAGGCCCGGGACCACCCGAGGCAATCAGCCCCAGCATTTT; CDR3 protein: CASRPGTTRGNQPQHF
J gene: TRBJ1-4; D gene: .; clone size: once; V gene: TRBV7-2; CDR3 DNA: TGTGCCAGCAGCTTCAGCGTCTGGTCTGAAAAACTGTTTTTT; CDR3 protein: CASSFSVWSEKLFF
J gene: TRBJ1-2; D gene: .; clone size: .; V gene: TRBV19; CDR3 DNA: TGTGCCAGTAGTACAAACTATGGCTACACCTTC; CDR3 protein: CASSTNYGYTF
J gene: TRBJ1-1; D gene: .; clone size: .; V gene: TRBV10-2; CDR3 DNA: TGCGCCAGCACCAGGGGAGACACTGAAGCTTTCTTT; CDR3 protein: CASTRGDTEAFF
J gene: TRBJ2-1; D gene: TRBD2; clone size: .; V gene: TRBV4-1; CDR3 DNA: TGCGCCAGCAGCCACCTAGCGGGGGCCCTCAATGAGCAGTTCTTC; CDR3 protein: CASSHLAGALNEQFF
J gene: TRBJ2-3; D gene: .; clone size: .; V gene: TRBV5-6; CDR3 DNA: TGTGCCAGCAGCTTGGACACAGATACGCAGTATTTT; CDR3 protein: CASSLDTDTQYF
J gene: TRBJ1-2; D gene: .; clone size: .; V gene: TRBV7-6; CDR3 DNA: TGTGCCAGCAGCAACCAAAGTTCTAACTATGGCTACACCTTC; CDR3 protein: CASSNQSSNYGYTF
J gene: TRBJ1-1; D gene: .; clone size: .; V gene: TRBV5-1; CDR3 DNA: TGCGCCAGCAGCCGTGGCGGGGTTGGGACTGAAGCTTTCTTT; CDR3 protein: CASSRGGVGTEAFF
J gene: TRBJ1-4; D gene: .; clone size: .; V gene: TRBV5-4; CDR3 DNA: TGTGCCAGCAGCTTGGGGACGGCCCTAACTAATGAAAAACTGTTTTTT; CDR3 protein: CASSLGTALTNEKLFF
J gene: TRBJ2-5; D gene: TRBD1; clone size: .; V gene: TRBV5-1; CDR3 DNA: TGCGCCAGCAGCTGGGACAGTCAAGAGACCCAGTACTTC; CDR3 protein: CASSWDSQETQYF
J gene: TRBJ2-1; D gene: TRBD2; clone size: once; V gene: TRBV7-3; CDR3 DNA: TGTGCCAGCAGCCCCTTAGCGGGAGGTGAGCAGTTCTTC; CDR3 protein: CASSPLAGGEQFF
J gene: TRBJ2-1; D gene: .; clone size: .; V gene: TRBV5-1; CDR3 DNA: TGCGCCAGCAGCGCGGGAACCGTCAATGAGCAGTTCTTC; CDR3 protein: CASSAGTVNEQFF
J gene: TRBJ2-3; D gene: .; clone size: .; V gene: TRBV5-4; CDR3 DNA: TGTGCCAGCAGCTCCGGACAGAAGCGCAGCACAGATACGCAGTATTTT; CDR3 protein: CASSSGQKRSTDTQYF
J gene: TRBJ2-5; D gene: TRBD1; clone size: .; V gene: TRBV11-2; CDR3 DNA: TGTGCCAGCAACTCCGGGACAGGGGGCCGGGAGACCCAGTACTTC; CDR3 protein: CASNSGTGGRETQYF
J gene: TRBJ1-2; D gene: TRBD1; clone size: once; V gene: TRBV5-1; CDR3 DNA: TGCGCCAGCAGCGGACAGGGGACACTTAACTATGGCTACACCTTC; CDR3 protein: CASSGQGTLNYGYTF
J gene: TRBJ2-3; D gene: TRBD2; clone size: .; V gene: TRBV6-5; CDR3 DNA: TGTGCCAGCAGTAGCGGGGACACAGATACGCAGTATTTT; CDR3 protein: CASSSGDTDTQYF
J gene: TRBJ1-2; D gene: .; clone size: .; V gene: TRBV5-6; CDR3 DNA: TGTGCCAGCAGCTTGGCCAGGGGTAGTGGCTACACCTTC; CDR3 protein: CASSLARGSGYTF
J gene: TRBJ2-2; D gene: TRBD1; clone size: .; V gene: TRBV6-5; CDR3 DNA: TGTGCCAGCAGTCCCGGACAGGGGAGGGCCGGGGAGCTGTTTTTT; CDR3 protein: CASSPGQGRAGELFF
J gene: TRBJ1-6; D gene: .; clone size: .; V gene: TRBV6-1; CDR3 DNA: TGTGCCAGCAGTGATAAAATTCGGGCCAATTCACCCCTCCACTTT; CDR3 protein: CASSDKIRANSPLHF
J gene: TRBJ2-1; D gene: TRBD2; clone size: once; V gene: TRBV5-1; CDR3 DNA: TGCGCCAGCAGCTTGGGACAGCGGGGTTCCTACAATGAGCAGTTCTTC; CDR3 protein: CASSLGQRGSYNEQFF
J gene: TRBJ1-1; D gene: .; clone size: .; V gene: TRBV4-2; CDR3 DNA: TGTGCCAGCAGCACCAACACAAGGGGAGTCCCTGAAGCTTTCTTT; CDR3 protein: CASSTNTRGVPEAFF
J gene: TRBJ2-1; D gene: TRBD2; clone size: .; V gene: TRBV7-9; CDR3 DNA: TGTGCCAGCAGCTGGACTAGCGGGAGTATCAATGAGCAGTTCTTC; CDR3 protein: CASSWTSGSINEQFF
J gene: TRBJ2-7; D gene: TRBD2; clone size: once; V gene: TRBV28; CDR3 DNA: TGTGCCAGCAGTTCGCTAGCGGGAGGCACCTACGAGCAGTACTTC; CDR3 protein: CASSSLAGGTYEQYF
J gene: TRBJ1-4; D gene: TRBD1; clone size: .; V gene: TRBV7-8; CDR3 DNA: TGTGCCAGCAGCAACCTTGGGAGGGGGCGAGTTAATGAAAAACTGTTTTTT; CDR3 protein: CASSNLGRGRVNEKLFF
J gene: TRBJ1-1; D gene: .; clone size: .; V gene: TRBV2; CDR3 DNA: TGTGCCAGCAGTGAAAGGGGCACCACCACTGAAGCTTTCTTT; CDR3 protein: CASSERGTTTEAFF
J gene: TRBJ1-1; D gene: .; clone size: .; V gene: TRBV10-3; CDR3 DNA: TGTGCCATCAGTGTAAAGGGACGGGACACTGAAGCTTTCTTT; CDR3 protein: CAISVKGRDTEAFF
J gene: TRBJ2-1; D gene: TRBD2; clone size: .; V gene: TRBV6-1; CDR3 DNA: TGTGCCAGCCAGCGGGGGGGCGCCAATGAGCAGTTCTTC; CDR3 protein: CASQRGGANEQFF
J gene: TRBJ2-7; D gene: TRBD1; clone size: .; V gene: TRBV5-8; CDR3 DNA: TGTGCCAGCAGCCGGAGCCTCAGACAGGGCCCCTACGAGCAGTACTTC; CDR3 protein: CASSRSLRQGPYEQYF
J gene: TRBJ2-7; D gene: TRBD2; clone size: .; V gene: TRBV4-2; CDR3 DNA: TGTGCCAGCAGCCAAACTAGCGGGAGACACACCTACGAGCAGTACTTC; CDR3 protein: CASSQTSGRHTYEQYF
J gene: TRBJ2-3; D gene: .; clone size: .; V gene: TRBV6-6; CDR3 DNA: TGTGCCACAGAAAGGACCGCAGATACGCAGTATTTT; CDR3 protein: CATERTADTQYF
J gene: TRBJ2-3; D gene: TRBD2; clone size: .; V gene: TRBV5-1; CDR3 DNA: TGCGCCAGCAGCTTGGTTCCGACTAGCGGGGGGCGAAACACAGATACGCAGTATTTT; CDR3 protein: CASSLVPTSGGRNTDTQYF
J gene: TRBJ2-7; D gene: .; clone size: .; V gene: TRBV7-2; CDR3 DNA: TGTGCCAGCAGCTCCTCGGGACCCACCCGAGGCGAGCAGTACTTC; CDR3 protein: CASSSSGPTRGEQYF
J gene: TRBJ2-1; D gene: .; clone size: .; V gene: TRBV29-1; CDR3 DNA: TGCAGCGTTGATCTTGGTTCCAATGAGCAGTTCTTC; CDR3 protein: CSVDLGSNEQFF
J gene: TRBJ2-2; D gene: .; clone size: .; V gene: TRBV19; CDR3 DNA: TGTGCCAGTAGTATAGCGAGCGGGGAGCTGTTTTTT; CDR3 protein: CASSIASGELFF
J gene: TRBJ1-4; D gene: .; clone size: .; V gene: TRBV5-1; CDR3 DNA: TGCGCCAGCAGCAACCCGGGGCCGAGGGGGGAAAAACTGTTTTTT; CDR3 protein: CASSNPGPRGEKLFF
J gene: TRBJ2-6; D gene: TRBD1; clone size: .; V gene: TRBV29-1; CDR3 DNA: TGCAGCGTTGAAGATGAGGGACAGTCCCCTCTTGGGGCCAACGTCCTGACTTTC; CDR3 protein: CSVEDEGQSPLGANVLTF
J gene: TRBJ1-5; D gene: TRBD1; clone size: .; V gene: TRBV15; CDR3 DNA: TGTGCCACCAGCAGAGACAACAGGGGGCATCAGCCCCAGCATTTT; CDR3 protein: CATSRDNRGHQPQHF
J gene: TRBJ1-1; D gene: TRBD1; clone size: .; V gene: TRBV7-9; CDR3 DNA: TGTGCCAGCGTTATCAAACAGGGGGCTGAGAACACTGAAGCTTTCTTT; CDR3 protein: CASVIKQGAENTEAFF